Each of the 10 T cell receptor beta chains below was sequenced from the same sample in a study of Ad26.COV2.S vaccination and SARS-CoV-2 variants (dated by TCRdb to the early 2020s). Reading the label with the study, this specimen's treatment or condition is: about 20 received Ad26.COV2.S at low or high dose, single or two shots; about 5 received placebo; per-sample allocation not given. For vaccine and placebo recipients, the sequenced repertoires came from samples collected on day 63 after the first injection. Libraries were made using the immunoSEQ multiplex PCR assay. This is the immuneACCESS table as TCRdb keeps it, with only in-frame sequences that have V and J called. A part of the clones is gone; compared with another copy, unresolved V genes explain less than half, and the rest is unexplained. For this sample the table gives some 340,000 clones, of which 85% to 90% were detected only once. Approximately 2% of the sample rests with the top ten.

The sample here was peripheral blood, taken in a trial of Ad26.COV2.S vaccine versus placebo. All receptors come from a person between 18 and 65 years old who received the Ad26.COV2.S COVID-19 vaccine or a placebo.

Comment on this clone: The sample carries other DNA sequences with the same CDR3. The chain carries TRBV6-6 and TRBJ2-7, with D possibly TRBD2 on 5 matching bases. Germline V lookup: CDR1 MNHNY, CDR2 SVGAGI (reference sequence). The V end lost 5 bases, the J end lost 3 bases, and 8 bases lay between the germline ends. The CDR3 totals 12 residues. CDR3 in amino acids: CASSPRGYEQYF. Here the CDR3 DNA reads TGTGCCAGCAGTCCCCGGGGCTACGAGCAGTACTTC.

This sequence joins TRBV11-2 and TRBJ2-7; 7 positions agree with TRBD2. Unmatched junction bases numbered 1, after V lost 0 bases and J lost 5 bases. The CDR3 runs 13 residues. Germline V gene sequence: CDR1 SGHAT, CDR2 FQNNGV. CDR3: CASSLDREDEQYF. The CDR3 bases are TGTGCCAGCAGCTTAGATCGGGAGGACGAGCAGTACTTC.

The J gene is TRBJ2-3, the V gene TRBV9; D remains unclear. The CDR3 runs to 14 residues. From germline, CDR1 is SGDLS and CDR2 YYNGEE. V dropped 0 bases and J dropped 4 bases, with 9 bases sitting between them. The CDR3 sequence is CASSVDDSSDTQYF. CDR3 DNA sequence: TGTGCCAGCAGCGTAGACGATAGCTCAGATACGCAGTATTTT.

This clone was seen a few times. The rearrangement uses TRBV2 and TRBJ2-2; D is perhaps TRBD2 (6 bases). The germline V and J ends were trimmed by 6 bases and 4 bases, with 15 bases remaining between them. Per the germline V gene, CDR1 is SNHLY and CDR2 is FYNNEI. The CDR3 has 15 residues. The DNA of the CDR3 is TGTGCCAGCAGGGGGACTCTCGAATTCACCGGGGAGCTGTTTTTT. It encodes CASRGTLEFTGELFF.

The chain has TRBV28 and TRBJ2-7, with 9 positions matching TRBD1. Unmatched junction bases numbered 6, after V lost 5 bases and J lost 1 base. The CDR3 has 15 amino acids. CDR1 MDHEN and CDR2 SYDVKM come from the germline V gene. The CDR3 reads CASSIPGTGSYEQYF. The CDR3 DNA reads as TGTGCCAGCAGTATCCCCGGGACAGGGTCCTACGAGCAGTACTTC.

About this clone: The same CDR3 also results from other DNA sequences found in this sample. CDR3 nucleotides: TGTGCCAGTAGTCTAAGTTTGAACACTGAAGCTTTCTTT. Translated, it gives CASSLSLNTEAFF. The chain couples TRBV19 to TRBJ1-1; D uncertain. The CDR3 spans 13 residues. The V gene's germline CDR1 is LNHDA and CDR2 SQIVND (reference sequence). V lost 5 bases to trimming and J lost 0 bases, with 7 bases between them.

This sequence joins TRBV5-1 and TRBJ2-5; tentatively, D is TRBD1 (6 bases). In germline, CDR1 is SGHRS, CDR2 YFSETQ. The CDR3 extends over 14 amino acids. Trimming cost V 1 base and J 4 bases, with 11 bases left between them. CDR3: CASSLTGYTETQYF. In DNA form, the CDR3 reads TGCGCCAGCAGCTTGACAGGGTATACAGAGACCCAGTACTTC.

This chain links TRBV6-5 with TRBJ2-2; D remains ambiguous. Trimming cost V 0 bases and J 0 bases, with 8 bases left between them. The germline CDR1 and CDR2 sequences are MNHEY and SVGAGI. CDR3 size: 16 residues. The CDR3 spells CASSYSLSTNTGELFF. In DNA form, the CDR3 reads TGTGCCAGCAGTTACTCGCTCTCTACGAACACCGGGGAGCTGTTTTTT.

The V gene is TRBV13, the J gene TRBJ2-1; possibly TRBD2 for D (5 bases). This CDR3 contains 17 residues. Trimming took off 5 bases at V and 6 bases at J, with 23 bases between the two ends. CDR1 is PRHDT, CDR2 FYEKMQ, per germline (reference sequence). The CDR3 DNA sequence: TGTGCCAGCAGCCCCCCCCGGTCGGGGATTATGGTCAATGAGCAGTTCTTC. Amino acid sequence: CASSPPRSGIMVNEQFF.

V usage is TRBV7-2 and J usage is TRBJ2-3, with unresolved D. Per germline, CDR1 SGHTA and CDR2 FQGNSA. The V gene lost 3 bases and the J gene lost 4 bases, with 5 bases spanning the gap. The CDR3 loop spans 12 amino acids. In nucleotides, the CDR3 is TGTGCCAGCAGCTTGACGTCAGATACGCAGTATTTT. It translates to CASSLTSDTQYF. The variable domain in full, with the rest retrieved from reference TRBV7-2 and TRBJ2-3, is GAGVSQSPSNKVTEKGKDVELRCDPISGHTALYWYRQSLGQGLEFLIYFQGNSAPDKSGLPSDRFSAERTGGSVSTLTIQRTQQEDSAVYLCASSLTSDTQYFGPGTRLTVL.